The 17 T cell receptor beta chains below all came from one sample that was sequenced in a study of T cells after yellow fever vaccination. Using its own MiXCR run on the 5' RACE reads, TCRdb lists one record per CDR3 protein. In the table there are 35,000 to 55,000 distinct CDR3 sequences, around 6.8% of which are singletons. Sequencing was performed on PBMCs, either bulk or a sorted T-cell subset (CD4+, CD8+, memory, or dextramer-sorted; not recorded which), taken 45 days after the yellow fever booster vaccination. Source of these receptors: a man aged 25-40 years who received the YFV17D yellow fever vaccine.

This clonotype was picked up many times. The chain is built from TRBV6-1 and TRBJ1-3; 7 bases line up with TRBD1. The V gene's germline CDR1 is MNHNS and CDR2 SASEGT. The CDR3 totals 17 residues. The V segment lost 6 bases and the J segment 0 bases; nucleotides outside the gene matches: 11. CDR3 nucleotides: TGTGCCAGCAGCCTTTTGACAGGGACCAGCTCTGGAAACACCATATATTTT. Amino acids: CASSLLTGTSSGNTIYF.

The table lists this clonotype with many counts. The chain carries TRBV5-6 and TRBJ2-7; 7 bases fit TRBD1. With V trimmed by 3 bases and J by 3 bases, 12 bases remained unmatched. Germline CDR1 reads SGHDT; CDR2 reads YYEEEE. This CDR3 comprises 16 residues. CDR3 bases: TGTGCCAGCAGCTCCCAGACAGGGCTCTTTGTCTACGAGCAGTACTTC. This encodes CASSSQTGLFVYEQYF.

This clonotype was seen at least ten times. The genes are TRBV3-1 and TRBJ2-7; D gene uncertain. Germline CDR1 is LGHDT and CDR2 is YNNKEL (reference sequence). V shed 1 base and J shed 4 bases, with 14 bases lying between them. The CDR3 sequence is 15 residues long. CDR3 amino acids: CASSQGHAKGYEQYF. The CDR3 coding sequence is TGTGCCAGCAGCCAAGGACACGCGAAAGGATACGAGCAGTACTTC.

This clonotype was detected ten times or more. J is TRBJ2-2 and V is TRBV3-1, with D possibly TRBD2 on 5 matching bases. Trimming shortened V by 5 bases and J by 0 bases, and 10 bases separated the two germline ends. This CDR3 spans 15 amino acids. The germline V gene has CDR1 LGHDT and CDR2 YNNKEL (reference sequence). In nucleotides, the CDR3 is TGTGCCAGCAGCGTAAGCGGCCCGAACACCGGGGAGCTGTTTTTT. Protein: CASSVSGPNTGELFF.

This clonotype is medium-sized (0.01 to 0.1%) within its sample. The chain uses TRBV20-1 and TRBJ2-3; 9 nucleotides align to TRBD2. From germline, CDR1 is DFQATT and CDR2 SNEGSKA (reference sequence). The CDR3 is 17 residues long. The V segment lost 5 bases and the J segment 1 base; nucleotides outside the gene matches: 13. This CDR3 is CSALRPSSGKRTDTQYF. The CDR3 region has the DNA TGCAGTGCTCTCCGCCCCTCTAGCGGGAAGCGCACAGATACGCAGTATTTT.

V is TRBV6-5 and J is TRBJ2-7, with 9 bases lining up with TRBD2. CDR3 length: 15 residues. Germline CDR1 MNHEY, CDR2 SVGAGI. V lost 4 bases and J lost 4; bases outside the gene matches: 8. The CDR3 bases are TGTGCCAGCAGTTTAGGCGGGAGGGCGAGGTACGAGCAGTACTTC. It codes for CASSLGGRARYEQYF.

Ten or more counts support this clonotype. Here the CDR3 DNA reads TGCAGCTCAACCCCGGGAGGGGAAGAGACCCAGTACTTC. Amino acid sequence: CSSTPGGEETQYF. This chain connects TRBV29-1 to TRBJ2-5, with 8 nucleotides matching TRBD2. The germline gives CDR1 SQVTM, CDR2 ANQGSEA. Losses at the gene ends were 8 bases for V and 3 bases for J; bases not matched to a gene: 8. The CDR3 runs to 13 residues.

In its sample, this clonotype was seen many times. The V and J genes are TRBV14 and TRBJ2-5, with 9 bases that match TRBD2. Trimming took 4 bases from V and 7 from J; bases not matched to a gene: 10. The germline V gene has CDR1 SGHDN and CDR2 FVKESK. There are 15 residues in the CDR3. CDR3 coding DNA: TGTGCCAGCAGCCGTGGGACTAGCAACCTGGGGACCCAGTACTTC. The encoded protein is CASSRGTSNLGTQYF.

This clonotype has more than one count but fewer than ten. The chain is built from TRBV19 and TRBJ2-5, with 9 bases identical to TRBD1. CDR1 and CDR2 (germline): LNHDA, SQIVND (reference sequence). Unmatched junction bases numbered 9, after V lost 5 bases and J lost 5 bases. CDR3 length equals 15 residues. CDR3 amino acids: CASSPNRGLGETQYF. CDR3 nucleotide sequence: TGTGCCAGTAGTCCAAACAGGGGGCTGGGGGAGACCCAGTACTTC. Full variable domain (rest looked up from reference TRBV19 and TRBJ2-5): DGGITQSPKYLFRKEGQNVTLSCEQNLNHDAMYWYRQDPGQGLRLIYYSQIVNDFQKGDIAEGYSVSREKKESFPLTVTSAQKNPTAFYLCASSPNRGLGETQYFGPGTRLLVL.

This clonotype was recorded many times. The genes are TRBV9 and TRBJ2-3; TRBD1 might be the D (5 bases). Per the germline V gene, CDR1 is SGDLS and CDR2 is YYNGEE. Trimming removed 4 bases at V and 0 bases at J, with 15 bases between. The CDR3 covers 16 residues. The CDR3 coding sequence is TGTGCCAGCAGCCTCACGGAAGGGGTTAGCACAGATACGCAGTATTTT. This codes for CASSLTEGVSTDTQYF. The whole variable domain, filled in from reference TRBV9 and TRBJ2-3, reads DSGVTQTPKHLITATGQRVTLRCSPRSGDLSVYWYQQSLDQGLQFLIQYYNGEERAKGNILERFSAQQFPDLHSELNLSSLELGDSALYFCASSLTEGVSTDTQYFGPGTRLTVL.

This clonotype has at least ten counts. The chain employs TRBV2 and TRBJ1-5; possible D gene TRBD1, 5 bases. V was trimmed by 2 bases and J by 6 bases, leaving 8 bases between them. The length of the CDR3 is 13 residues. In germline, CDR1 is SNHLY, CDR2 FYNNEI. The CDR3 region is CASSESGGQPQHF. DNA of the CDR3: TGTGCCAGCAGTGAATCGGGGGGTCAGCCCCAGCATTTT.

This clonotype showed up just a few times. The chain is built from TRBV6-2 or TRBV6-3 and TRBJ2-7, with D uncertain. Trimming cost V 5 bases and J 4 bases, with 12 bases left between them. The CDR3 has 13 residues. Germline V gene data show CDR1 as MNHEY and CDR2 as SVGEGT. The CDR3 bases are TGTGCCAGCAGTCTTACCATCCTGTACGAGCAGTACTTC. It yields the protein CASSLTILYEQYF.

This clonotype has a handful of counts. The rearrangement links TRBV5-1 to TRBJ2-7; D perhaps matches TRBD2 (6 bases). The germline CDR1 and CDR2 sequences are SGHRS and YFSETQ. V was pared by 3 bases and J by 3 bases, with 16 bases between. The CDR3 extends over 15 amino acids. CDR3 loop: CASSWGRGEDYEQYF. CDR3 coding DNA: TGCGCCAGCAGCTGGGGACGAGGGGAGGACTACGAGCAGTACTTC.

The V and J genes are TRBV6-1 and TRBJ2-1; weak D call: TRBD2 (7 bases). Trimming removed 1 base at V and 10 bases at J, with 11 bases between. The CDR3 contains 13 residues. Germline V CDR1 and CDR2: MNHNS, SASEGT. CDR3 protein: CASSEGGGPEQFF. As DNA, the CDR3 is TGTGCCAGCAGTGAAGGGGGGGGGCCGGAGCAGTTCTTC.

This clonotype was seen only a few times. This chain joins TRBV7-2 and TRBJ2-1; 7 nucleotides agree with TRBD2. The junction had 10 bases not matched to a gene; V was cut back by 4 bases and J by 10 bases. This CDR3 has 14 amino acids. Germline CDR1 and CDR2: SGHTA and FQGNSA. The CDR3 loop reads CASSSTSIAGEQFF. DNA for the CDR3: TGTGCCAGCAGCTCGACCAGCATAGCGGGCGAGCAGTTCTTC. The full variable domain, its missing parts supplied by reference TRBV7-2 and TRBJ2-1, is GAGVSQSPSNKVTEKGKDVELRCDPISGHTALYWYRQSLGQGLEFLIYFQGNSAPDKSGLPSDRFSAERTGGSVSTLTIQRTQQEDSAVYLCASSSTSIAGEQFFGPGTRLTVL.

This clonotype was seen repeatedly, ten times or more. This chain connects TRBV5-1 to TRBJ1-2; no definite D call. The CDR3 is 15 residues long. Germline lookup yields CDR1 SGHRS and CDR2 YFSETQ. The V and J ends lost 2 bases and 2 bases respectively, with 13 bases between them. In DNA form, the CDR3 reads TGCGCCAGCAGCTTTGGCGATTCGGGCAACTATGGCTACACCTTC. Translation: CASSFGDSGNYGYTF.

At least ten counts were recorded for this clonotype. V is TRBV12-3 or TRBV12-4 and J is TRBJ1-1; D may be TRBD1 (6 bases). CDR3 length: 14 amino acids. Between the trimmed V and J ends, which lost 3 bases and 4 bases, there was a span of 12 bases. The CDR3, as DNA: TGTGCCAGCAGTTTCACAGGGTCTAGCACTGAAGCTTTCTTT. Amino acid sequence: CASSFTGSSTEAFF.